The rows below give T cell receptor beta chains drawn from one sample of a study of cytomegalovirus exposure and HLA in healthy donors. This table comes from immunoSEQ multiplex PCR, and its TCRdb copy is limited to in-frame clones, with some not included. The sample consists of 120,000 to 150,000 clones, about three quarters of them appearing once. The specimen was PBMCs. The source is a man in his forties in good health and CMV-seropositive. Each CDR3 is given with its conserved first and last residue. The D gene is left open where the match is weak. Size is stated for part of the rows, as once, few or many counts, or as a class when the clone is expanded.

v_gene	d_gene	abundance	j_gene	CDR3nt	CDR3aa
TRBV7-7	TRBD1	-	TRBJ2-1	TGTGCCAGCAGCTTGGGACAGGGATACAATGAGCAGTTCTTC	CASSLGQGYNEQFF
TRBV29-1	-	once	TRBJ2-3	TGCAGCGTAACGAGAGTAACAGATACGCAGTATTTT	CSVTRVTDTQYF
TRBV7-2	TRBD1	-	TRBJ2-2	TGTGCCAGCAGCTTCCGGACAGGGGGAACCGGGGAGCTGTTTTTT	CASSFRTGGTGELFF
TRBV18	TRBD2	-	TRBJ2-7	TGTGCCAGCTCAAGGACTAGCTCCTACGAGCAGTACTTC	CASSRTSSYEQYF
TRBV7-9	-	-	TRBJ2-7	TGTGCCAGCAGCTTCGGAGGGGGGGACAAGTCGTACTTC	CASSFGGGDKSYF
TRBV18	-	-	TRBJ2-3	TGTGCCAGCTCATCACAGGCAGGGTCCACAGATACGCAGTATTTT	CASSSQAGSTDTQYF
TRBV7-8	TRBD2	-	TRBJ2-5	TGTGCCAGCAGCTTGTTAGCGGGGGTGGGTTCAGGGACCCAGTACTTC	CASSLLAGVGSGTQYF
TRBV11-2	-	-	TRBJ1-2	TGTGCCAGCAGCTTAGATGGCTCAGGGGCGTCTGGCTACACCTTC	CASSLDGSGASGYTF
TRBV2	TRBD1	few	TRBJ2-7	TGTGCCAGCAGTGAACAGGGGGCGATCTACGAGCAGTACTTC	CASSEQGAIYEQYF
TRBV15	TRBD2	-	TRBJ2-5	TGTGCCACCAGCAGAGATCCGACTAGCAGGGAGACCCAGTACTTC	CATSRDPTSRETQYF
TRBV18	-	-	TRBJ2-1	TGTGCCAGCTCACCAAGACAGACTAGAGAGCAGTTCTTC	CASSPRQTREQFF
TRBV18	TRBD2	-	TRBJ2-4	TGTGCCAGCTCACCAGTCCCTAGCGGGAGAGGTGGGGCCAAAAACATTCAGTACTTC	CASSPVPSGRGGAKNIQYF
TRBV2	TRBD2	-	TRBJ2-1	TGTGCCAGCAGTCGACGGGAGGGAGCCTACAATGAGCAGTTCTTC	CASSRREGAYNEQFF
TRBV27	TRBD1	-	TRBJ2-7	TGTGCCAGCAGTTTAACGAGAGACAGGGGAACCTACGAGCAGTACTTC	CASSLTRDRGTYEQYF
TRBV18	-	-	TRBJ2-3	TGTGCCAGCTCACCACCGGCACGGAGGGCCACAGATACGCAGTATTTT	CASSPPARRATDTQYF
TRBV7-2	-	once	TRBJ1-1	TGTGCCAGCACCCCGCCCCGGGGTGAGGAAGCTTTCTTT	CASTPPRGEEAFF
TRBV21-1	-	-	TRBJ1-5	TGTGCCAGCAGCAAAGCCCGGACAGCTAACCCTAGTTTATATCAGCCCCAGCATTTT	CASSKARTANPSLYQPQHF
TRBV23-1	TRBD1	once	TRBJ2-2	TGCGCCAGCAGTCAATCGAGGAGGAGCCAGGGGGCCCCCGGGGAGCTGTTTTTT	CASSQSRRSQGAPGELFF
TRBV4-1	-	-	TRBJ2-5	TGCGCCAGCAGCCACGTAGGGGGTCAAGAGACCCAGTACTTC	CASSHVGGQETQYF
TRBV9	-	-	TRBJ2-2	TGTGCCAGCAGAGGGGTGGATTCGAACACCGGGGAGCTGTTTTTT	CASRGVDSNTGELFF